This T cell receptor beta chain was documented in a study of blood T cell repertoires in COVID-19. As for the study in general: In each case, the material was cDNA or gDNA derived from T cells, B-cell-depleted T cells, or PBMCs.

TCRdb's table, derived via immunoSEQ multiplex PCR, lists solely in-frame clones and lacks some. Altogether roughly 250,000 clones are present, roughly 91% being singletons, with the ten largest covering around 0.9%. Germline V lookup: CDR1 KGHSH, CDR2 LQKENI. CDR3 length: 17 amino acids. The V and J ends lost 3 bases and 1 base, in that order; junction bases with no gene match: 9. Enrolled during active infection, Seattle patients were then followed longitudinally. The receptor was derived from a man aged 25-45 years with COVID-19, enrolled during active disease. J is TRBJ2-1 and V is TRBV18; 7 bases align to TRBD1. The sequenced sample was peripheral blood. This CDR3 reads CASSPNTGVGSYNEQFF. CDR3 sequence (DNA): TGTGCCAGCTCACCCAATACAGGGGTTGGGTCCTACAATGAGCAGTTCTTC.